The clone carrying this TCR beta chain was detected only a few times. V was trimmed by 8 bases and J by 8 bases, leaving 15 bases between them. The germline CDR1 and CDR2 sequences are MDHEN and SYDVKM. The CDR3 spans 13 residues. Construction of the TCRbeta library involved unique molecular identifiers. One entry per CDR3 protein results from TCRdb running MiXCR on the PCR reads. The table lists about 300,000 distinct CDR3 sequences, roughly a tenth of them singletons. This specimen comes from a study of T-cell reconstitution after alpha-beta-depleted transplantation in children. The source is a boy in the first two years of life with acute myeloid leukemia, due to receive a stem cell transplant. This specimen was PBMCs, taken before TCRalphabeta/CD19-depleted stem cell transplant. The rearrangement links TRBV28 to TRBJ1-4; D possibly corresponds to TRBD1 (5 bases). CDR3 DNA sequence: TGTGCCAGCCGAGGCGGGGGTTGGGAAAAACTGTTTTTT. Translation gives CASRGGGWEKLFF.